This entry lists 31 T cell receptor beta chains sequenced from one sample in a study of tumor-infiltrating lymphocytes in oesophageal squamous cell carcinoma (dated by TCRdb to 2016 to 2017). Libraries were constructed by PCR. These reads were obtained on an Illumina HiSeq 2000. TCRdb took the public reads, trimmed them with fastp at Q25, ran MiXCR for clone calling and kept in-frame beta chains. Identical CDR3 protein sequences are pooled into one entry, listed with their most common genes and DNA. For this sample the table gives some 22,000 distinct CDR3 sequences, of which about 34% were detected only once. The ten largest make up around 10% of the sample. The specimen was esophageal tumor tissue. All receptors come from a male donor with esophageal squamous cell carcinoma.

This clonotype was counted many times. The chain couples TRBV14 to TRBJ2-7; TRBD2 matches at 7 bases. Trimming removed 1 base from V and 7 bases from J; junction bases left unmatched: 16. Germline-derived CDR1 and CDR2 are SGHDN and FVKESK. This CDR3 region has 17 residues. The CDR3 sequence is CASSQVGMGGNYNEQYF. In DNA, the CDR3 is TGTGCCAGCAGCCAAGTGGGCATGGGGGGGAACTACAATGAGCAGTACTTC.

The J gene is TRBJ2-7, the V gene TRBV7-2; 10 nucleotides match TRBD1. The end of the DNA is better explained by TRBJ1-2, so the J call may be wrong. Germline V gives CDR1 SGHTA, CDR2 FQGNSA. This CDR3 is 13 amino acids long. CDR3 sequence: CASSRQGAVGYTF. DNA for the CDR3: TGTGCCAGCAGCCGACAGGGGGCGGTGGGCTACACCTTC.

A remark on this clonotype: The conserved closing phenylalanine or tryptophan is absent in this CDR3, likely reflecting a read error. Because the CDR3's place on the DNA is in doubt, the DNA is left out and the CDR3 is given as listed by TCRdb. This chain joins TRBV7-6 and TRBJ2-3; the DNA was not compared with TRBD1, the D call given in the table. The CDR3 spans 16 amino acids, including both terminal residues. Germline CDR1 reads SGHVS; CDR2 reads FNYEAQ. The CDR3 loop is CASSLGQGGYGYTFGP.

The table lists this clonotype with a count of one. V and J are TRBV7-3 and TRBJ2-7, with D uncertain. The J call may be mistaken, given a closer DNA end match to TRBJ1-2. The CDR3 length is 12 residues. Looked up from germline, CDR1 is SGHTA and CDR2 is FQGTGA. CDR3 residues: CASSFGGPGYTF. The CDR3 DNA sequence: TGTGCCAGCAGCTTCGGTGGCCCTGGCTACACCTTC.

This clonotype has only one observation. The conserved closing phenylalanine or tryptophan is absent in this CDR3, likely reflecting a read error. The DNA is omitted, as the CDR3 cannot be located on it reliably, and the CDR3 follows TCRdb's listing. V and J are TRBV7-6 and TRBJ1-1; the table's D gene call, TRBD1, was not cross checked with the DNA. The CDR3 has 19 residues if both end residues are counted. Germline values: CDR1 SGHVS, CDR2 FNYEAQ. The CDR3: CASSLAQGLTQTMSSSSVR.

At least ten counts were recorded for this clonotype. Germline is not matched at one junction end, which may reflect a read error. V is TRBV5-4 and J is TRBJ1-2; possible D gene TRBD1, 5 bases. The CDR3 loop spans 13 amino acids. Germline V gives CDR1 SGHNT, CDR2 YYREEE (reference sequence). CDR3 in amino acids: CASSPSRQYGYTF. DNA of the CDR3: TGCGCCAGCAGCCCCTCCAGACAGTATGGCTACACCTTC.

This chain uses TRBV7-2 with TRBJ2-7; 9 bases fit TRBD2. V lost 0 bases to trimming and J lost 3 bases; unmatched junction nucleotides: 12. CDR1 and CDR2 from the germline V gene are SGHTA and FQGNSA. The length of the CDR3 is 18 residues. The CDR3 nucleotides are TGTGCCAGCAGCTTAGCGCGGGCTGGCGGGAGGGTCCTCTACGAGCAGTACTTC. It yields the protein CASSLARAGGRVLYEQYF. The complete variable domain, with remaining parts taken from reference TRBV7-2 and TRBJ2-7, reads GAGVSQSPSNKVTEKGKDVELRCDPISGHTALYWYRQSLGQGLEFLIYFQGNSAPDKSGLPSDRFSAERTGGSVSTLTIQRTQQEDSAVYLCASSLARAGGRVLYEQYFGPGTRLTVT.

At least ten counts were recorded for this clonotype. V gene TRBV6-2 or TRBV6-3 combines with J gene TRBJ2-7; D is uncertain. The germline V and J ends were trimmed by 0 bases and 1 base, with 7 bases remaining between them. CDR1 and CDR2 from the germline V gene are MNHEY and SVGEGT. This CDR3 is 14 amino acids long. CDR3 DNA: TGTGCCAGCAGTTACTCTCACGGGTCCTACGAGCAGTACTTC. Translation: CASSYSHGSYEQYF.

This chain joins TRBV5-6 and TRBJ1-2; D is perhaps TRBD1 (5 bases). Germline CDR1 is SGHDT and CDR2 is YYEEEE. The CDR3 has 16 residues. V was clipped by 2 bases and J by 0 bases, with 14 bases between them. For the CDR3, the DNA is TGTGCCAGCAGCTTATCAAGGACATTAGCTAACTATGGCTACACCTTC. It is translated as CASSLSRTLANYGYTF.

This clonotype was seen many times. The V gene is TRBV6-1, the J gene TRBJ2-5; 9 bases line up with TRBD1. Germline lookup yields CDR1 MNHNS and CDR2 SASEGT. With 5 bases clipped from V and 5 bases from J, the junction kept 9 bases outside the gene matches. CDR3 length equals 15 residues. The CDR3 DNA follows: TGTGCCAGCAGTTCGGGACAGGGAGGGAGGGAGACCCAGTACTTC. Translation gives CASSSGQGGRETQYF.

The table lists this clonotype with many counts. CDR3 amino acids: CASSPDLYKGLTEAFF. CDR3 in DNA: TGCGCCAGCAGCCCCGATTTGTACAAGGGGCTAACTGAAGCTTTCTTT. V is TRBV5-1 and J is TRBJ1-1; D may be TRBD1 (5 bases). The CDR3 extends over 16 amino acids. CDR1 and CDR2 from the germline V gene are SGHRS and YFSETQ. V lost 4 bases and J 5 bases, leaving 21 bases between the germline ends.

This clonotype was counted ten times or more. The chain recombines TRBV11-3 with TRBJ2-5, with a weak D call TRBD2 (6 bases). The germline V gene has CDR1 SGHNT and CDR2 YENEEA. The V end lost 3 bases, the J end lost 11 bases, and 16 bases lay between the germline ends. This CDR3 spans 13 amino acids. The CDR3 bases are TGTGCCAGCAGCTTGAGTTGGGAGGATGAGCAGTACTTC. Translation gives CASSLSWEDEQYF.

Worth noting for this clonotype: Since the CDR3 does not end with the conserved phenylalanine or tryptophan, this likely comes from a read error. No DNA is shown, since the ends of the CDR3 on it are uncertain; the CDR3 is the one TCRdb lists. The chain is built from TRBV24-1 and TRBJ2-4. The CDR3 comprises 9 residues, both ends counted. Looked up from germline, CDR1 is KGHDR and CDR2 is SFDVKD. Here the CDR3 reads CATSDLGTT.

This clonotype was recorded a few times. V is TRBV7-8 and J is TRBJ2-1; 13 nucleotides match TRBD2. The J call may be in error: the DNA end matches TRBJ2-5 better. Germline V gene data show CDR1 as SGHVS and CDR2 as FQNEAQ. This CDR3 contains 16 residues. The CDR3: CASSSPGLAGRETQYF. The DNA for the CDR3 is TGTGCCAGCAGCTCGCCGGGACTAGCGGGGAGGGAGACCCAGTACTTC.

V gene TRBV24-1 combines with J gene TRBJ2-3; no reliable D call. Germline CDR1 is KGHDR and CDR2 is SFDVKD. The CDR3 loop spans 13 amino acids. V lost 9 bases and J 2 bases, leaving 11 bases between the germline ends. CDR3 residues: CATYDFSTDTQYF. The CDR3 region has the DNA TGTGCCACCTACGACTTCTCCACAGATACGCAGTATTTT.

V and J are TRBV12-3 or TRBV12-4 and TRBJ2-1; 10 bases agree with TRBD2. The J call could be wrong; TRBJ2-7 is a better fit for the DNA end. There are 15 residues in the CDR3. CDR3 region: CASSLARQLAGEQYF. DNA for the CDR3: TGTGCCAGCAGTTTAGCGCGGCAACTAGCGGGGGAGCAGTACTTC.

This clonotype counts as medium-sized (0.01 to 0.1%). This chain links TRBV7-2 with TRBJ2-3; 7 bases fit TRBD1. This CDR3 has 14 residues. Germline CDR1 reads SGHTA; CDR2 reads FQGNSA. After removal of 5 bases from V and 6 bases from J, the junction contained 8 bases not matched to a gene. In nucleotides, the CDR3 is TGTGCCAGCAGCACAAACAGGGGCGAGGATACGCAGTATTTT. It specifies CASSTNRGEDTQYF.

This clonotype showed up just a few times. This chain uses TRBV7-2 with TRBJ2-3; D not certain. CDR3 size: 12 residues. V shed 5 bases and J shed 2 bases, with 5 bases lying between them. The germline CDR1 and CDR2 sequences are SGHTA and FQGNSA. The chain's CDR3 is CASSHYTDTQYF. Written as DNA, the CDR3 is TGTGCCAGCAGCCACTACACAGATACGCAGTATTTT.

Many counts were recorded for this clonotype. The CDR3 here is CASGPNRKLFF. The CDR3 DNA reads TGTGCCAGCGGACCCAACAGAAAACTGTTTTTT. This chain joins TRBV25-1 and TRBJ1-4; no firm D call. Germline V gene lookup returns CDR1 MGHDK and CDR2 SYGVNS. The length of the CDR3 is 11 residues. V was pared by 8 bases and J by 10 bases, with 11 bases between.

This clonotype was recorded many times. Given a much more abundant clone one base away, this may be a read error. The chain combines TRBV7-2 with TRBJ2-5; no definite D call. CDR3 size: 12 residues. Trimming removed 2 bases at V and 11 bases at J, with 12 bases between. Germline V gives CDR1 SGHTA, CDR2 FQGNSA. The CDR3 DNA sequence: TGTGCCAGCAGCTTACTCCGGAATGAGCAGTACTTC. This encodes CASSLLRNEQYF.

Regarding this clonotype: Since a much larger clone is just one base distant, this may be a read error. The J gene is TRBJ1-4, the V gene TRBV7-3; D is perhaps TRBD1 (5 bases). The V and J ends lost 2 bases and 16 bases respectively, with 26 bases between them. The CDR3 is 16 amino acids. Germline values: CDR1 SGHTA, CDR2 FQGTGA. Here the CDR3 reads CASSLWGGSLTDTQFF. CDR3 bases: TGTGCCAGCAGCTTATGGGGCGGGAGCCTCACAGATACGCAGTTTTTT.

There are many counts of this clonotype. The CDR3 region is CASSSWGTEAFF. CDR3 nucleotides: TGTGCCAGTAGTTCATGGGGGACTGAAGCTTTCTTT. The chain combines TRBV19 with TRBJ1-1, with D possibly TRBD1 on 5 matching bases. The CDR3 runs 12 residues. Germline V lookup: CDR1 LNHDA, CDR2 SQIVND (reference sequence). V was cut by 5 bases and J by 5 bases, with 9 bases left in between.

A note on this clonotype: A read error is likely, as this CDR3 ends without the conserved phenylalanine or tryptophan. The DNA is left out, because the CDR3 cannot be placed on it with certainty; the CDR3 is given as TCRdb lists it. This chain joins TRBV7-2 and TRBJ2-1; the table calls TRBD1, which could not be checked here. Germline V gene data show CDR1 as SGHTA and CDR2 as FQGNSA. The CDR3 extends over 17 residues, inclusive of both ends. The CDR3 loop reads CASSLGRERSYEQYFGS.

This clonotype was recorded at least ten times. The V gene is TRBV6-2 or TRBV6-3, the J gene TRBJ2-7, with 7 bases that match TRBD2. Germline V CDR1 and CDR2: MNHEY, SVGEGT. The CDR3 is 13 amino acids. CDR3 region: CATVASGYYEQYF. The CDR3 DNA is TGTGCTACCGTGGCTAGCGGATACTACGAGCAGTACTTC.

Comments on this clonotype: A read error may be the cause here, since a much bigger clone is one base away. V usage is TRBV19 and J usage is TRBJ2-1; 7 bases agree with TRBD1. V gave up 4 bases and J gave up 10 bases; unmatched junction bases: 7. CDR3 length: 13 residues. CDR1 is LNHDA, CDR2 SQIVND, per germline (reference sequence). CDR3 sequence reads: CASSNLGGYEQFF. In DNA, the CDR3 is TGTGCCAGTAGTAACCTAGGGGGCTACGAGCAGTTCTTC.

This clonotype is categorized as medium-sized (0.01 to 0.1%). The chain links TRBV6-1 to TRBJ2-7; 14 positions agree with TRBD2. CDR1 and CDR2 from the germline V gene are MNHNS and SASEGT. Trimming cost V 5 bases and J 0 bases; bases outside gene matches: 12. CDR3 size: 19 residues. CDR3 sequence reads: CASSRSRTSGRPFSYEQYF. The CDR3 DNA sequence: TGTGCCAGCAGTCGGTCCCGGACTAGCGGGAGGCCCTTCTCCTACGAGCAGTACTTC.

This clonotype was observed at least ten times. The gene calls are TRBV10-3 and TRBJ1-3, with 9 bases that match TRBD1. Trimming cost V 3 bases and J 7 bases; bases outside gene matches: 4. CDR3 length: 14 amino acids. CDR1 is ENHRY and CDR2 is SYGVKD in the germline V gene. The CDR3 region is CAISEGTGSNTIYF. DNA of the CDR3: TGTGCCATCAGTGAAGGGACAGGGAGTAACACCATATATTTT.

This clonotype was counted many times. This may come from a read error, since a much larger clone is one base off. The chain is built from TRBV7-6 and TRBJ2-7; D possibly corresponds to TRBD2 (5 bases). Germline V gives CDR1 SGHVS, CDR2 FNYEAQ. The CDR3 contains 13 residues. V lost 0 bases, J lost 7 bases, and 10 bases lay in between. The CDR3: CASSLARADEQYF. The CDR3 DNA reads as TGTGCCAGCAGCTTAGCGAGGGCCGATGAGCAGTACTTC.

V gene TRBV27 combines with J gene TRBJ2-1, with D perhaps TRBD2 (6 bases). V lost 2 bases to trimming and J lost 4 bases, with 9 bases between them. The CDR3 extends over 14 amino acids. Germline values: CDR1 MNHEY, CDR2 SMNVEV (reference sequence). CDR3 sequence (DNA): TGTGCCAGCAGTTTAAAGGGAGGATACAATGAGCAGTTCTTC. It codes for CASSLKGGYNEQFF.

This clonotype is termed medium-sized. This chain links TRBV7-9 with TRBJ1-1; weak D call: TRBD1 (5 bases). Germline V lookup: CDR1 SEHNR, CDR2 FQNEAQ (reference sequence). This CDR3 comprises 12 residues. V was pared by 1 base and J by 7 bases, with 7 bases between. The CDR3 coding sequence is TGTGCCAGCAGCTTAGAGAGGGGTGAAGCTTTCTTT. Translated, it gives CASSLERGEAFF.

In regard to this clonotype: Mismatch with germline at one junction end may stem from a read error. The V call is TRBV6-6, the J call TRBJ2-1; the match to TRBD2 covers 7 bases. This CDR3 comprises 15 residues. Per the germline V gene, CDR1 is MNHNY and CDR2 is SVGAGI (reference sequence). CDR3 sequence reads: CASSGLAGSYNEEFF. CDR3 nucleotide sequence: TGTGCCAGCAGTGGCTTAGCGGGCTCCTACAATGAGGAGTTCTTC.